This is a list of T cell receptor beta chains from one sample in a study of blood T cell repertoires in COVID-19. Some clones are missing from TCRdb's copy, which holds only in-frame ones; the method was immunoSEQ multiplex PCR. The sample yields about 150,000 clones, approximately 83% seen once. Source material: peripheral blood. These TCRs come from a man between 65 and 80 years old with acute or convalescent COVID-19. Each CDR3 is given without its conserved first and last residue.

TRBV29-1,TRBJ2-7,10,SVVTGVNEQY
TRBV11-2,TRBJ2-3,10,ASSPTADTQY
TRBV29-1,TRBJ2-7,9,SAGTPYEQY
TRBV7-8,TRBJ2-1,9,ASQRSAGVF
TRBV2,TRBJ2-4,14,ASSGGQGQAKNIQY
TRBV4-3,TRBJ2-3,13,ASSLTSGSGDTQY
TRBV7-9,TRBJ2-2,14,ASSLGTEVYAGELF
TRBV19,TRBJ2-7,11,ASSIAVTLEQY
TRBV28,TRBJ1-5,13,ASSLGSGVGQPQH
TRBV7-9,TRBJ2-1,12,ASSPSGLRGEQF
TRBV12-3/TRBV12-4,TRBJ2-7,9,ASSYTDEQY
TRBV7-2,TRBJ2-7,13,ASSFRDSERYEQY
TRBV19,TRBJ2-1,12,ASSSLAGWNEQF
TRBV6-2/TRBV6-3,TRBJ2-2,12,ASSYTGTTGELF
TRBV20-1,TRBJ2-7,11,SASDRTTYEQY
TRBV7-2,TRBJ2-7,13,ASSSQGGLAGGQY
TRBV15,TRBJ1-2,13,ATSRGIPPYYGYT
TRBV5-5,TRBJ2-2,14,ASSLYQQTNTGELF
TRBV18,TRBJ2-7,14,ASSPRGGGNSYEQY
TRBV3-1/TRBV3-2,TRBJ2-7,11,ASSQTLTYEQY
TRBV14,TRBJ2-5,13,ASSQDVAGVETQY
TRBV18,TRBJ1-1,10,ASSPTGGEAF
TRBV6-2/TRBV6-3,TRBJ2-3,12,ASSWGQGADTQY
TRBV6-5,TRBJ2-3,14,ASSYLIGASTDTQY
TRBV19,TRBJ2-6,18,ASSIEGTSGSPSGANVLT
TRBV29-1,TRBJ2-1,11,SGRTSGRNEQF
TRBV19,TRBJ1-5,14,ASSPGQGRANQPQH
TRBV12-3/TRBV12-4,TRBJ2-1,9,ASSRLEVQF
TRBV7-2,TRBJ2-7,11,ASSLVTVGEQY
TRBV6-5,TRBJ1-5,9,ASPTNQPQH
TRBV19,TRBJ2-6,18,ASSILIVGLAGAGANVLT
TRBV9,TRBJ2-1,12,ASSAASGVGGEF
TRBV18,TRBJ1-2,13,ASSPWTGGQGGYT
TRBV19,TRBJ2-1,11,ATGLAGGNEQF
TRBV30,TRBJ2-2,12,AQGAGLGAGELF
TRBV28,TRBJ2-5,12,ASSSGGRQETQY
TRBV5-3,TRBJ1-1,14,ARSLNRDRVNTEAF
TRBV4-1,TRBJ2-5,15,ASSQGLRGSRGETQY
TRBV28,TRBJ2-5,12,ASSFLGGSETQY
TRBV11-2,TRBJ1-2,12,ASSRDSVNYGYT
TRBV28,TRBJ1-2,12,ASSLPKLNYGYT
TRBV19,TRBJ2-6,14,ASSIDSLSGANVLT